This record covers a single TCR beta chain. CDR3 length: 16 residues. Trimming pared 5 bases from V and 1 base from J, leaving 17 bases between. The germline gives CDR1 LNHDA, CDR2 SQIVND (reference sequence). Measured with immunoSEQ multiplex PCR; TCRdb has only the in-frame clones, and not every one. Among under 200,000 clones, 80% to 85% were seen once, and the ten largest hold around 1.2%. The record originates from a study of cytomegalovirus exposure and HLA in healthy donors. Sequencing used PBMCs. The chain links TRBV19 to TRBJ1-1; D may be TRBD1 (5 bases). The sequence derives from a woman aged 30 to 39 in good health and CMV-seronegative. This CDR3 is CASSSPADSANTEAFF. For the CDR3, the DNA is TGTGCCAGTAGTTCCCCCGCCGACAGCGCGAACACTGAAGCTTTCTTT.